This note documents a single T cell receptor (beta chain) sequence. Its antigen is as yet unknown. This entry is derived from a study of T cell responses to AZD1222 COVID-19 vaccine. Study-wide results and limits: Sampling captured repertoires only after the peak T cell response. Baseline antibody screening turned up just a handful of seropositive AZD1222 recipients.

Generated by immunoSEQ multiplex PCR, the TCRdb table keeps only in-frame clones and is missing some. In the table there are about 110,000 clones, roughly 84% of which are singletons. From germline, CDR1 is MRHNA and CDR2 SNTAGT. This CDR3 comprises 14 residues. Trimming removed 4 bases from V and 1 base from J, with 7 bases in between. Sequenced material: peripheral blood, taken on day 0 of AZD1222 vaccination. The sequence was obtained from an adult in good health. This chain connects TRBV6-4 to TRBJ2-2; no clear D. The CDR3: CASSVQENTGELFF. The CDR3 coding sequence is TGTGCCAGCAGTGTCCAGGAGAACACCGGGGAGCTGTTTTTT.